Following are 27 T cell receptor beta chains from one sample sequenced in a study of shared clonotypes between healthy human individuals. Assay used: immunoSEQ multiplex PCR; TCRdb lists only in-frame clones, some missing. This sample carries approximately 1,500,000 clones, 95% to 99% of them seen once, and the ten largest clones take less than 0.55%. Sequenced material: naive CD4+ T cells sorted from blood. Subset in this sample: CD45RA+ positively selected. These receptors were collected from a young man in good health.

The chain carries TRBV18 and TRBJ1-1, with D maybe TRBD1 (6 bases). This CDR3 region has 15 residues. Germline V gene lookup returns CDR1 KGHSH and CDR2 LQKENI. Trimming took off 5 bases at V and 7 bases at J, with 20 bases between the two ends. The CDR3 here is CASSVKPGTRVEAFF. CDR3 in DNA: TGTGCCAGCTCAGTGAAGCCCGGGACAAGGGTTGAAGCTTTCTTT.

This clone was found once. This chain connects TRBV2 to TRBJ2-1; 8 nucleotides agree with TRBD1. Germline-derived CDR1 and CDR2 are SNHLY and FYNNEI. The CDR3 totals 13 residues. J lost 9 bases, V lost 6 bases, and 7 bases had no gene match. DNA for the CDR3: TGTGCCAGCAGAGGACCAGGGGGCCCTGAGCAGTTCTTC. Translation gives CASRGPGGPEQFF.

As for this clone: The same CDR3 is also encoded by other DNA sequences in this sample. CDR3 sequence: CASSQGNQETQYF. CDR3 nucleotides: TGTGCCAGCTCACAGGGGAACCAAGAGACCCAGTACTTC. V and J are TRBV18 and TRBJ2-5; D might be TRBD1 (5 bases). CDR3 length: 13 residues. CDR1 is KGHSH, CDR2 LQKENI, per germline. Trimming took off 4 bases at V and 0 bases at J, with 6 bases between the two ends.

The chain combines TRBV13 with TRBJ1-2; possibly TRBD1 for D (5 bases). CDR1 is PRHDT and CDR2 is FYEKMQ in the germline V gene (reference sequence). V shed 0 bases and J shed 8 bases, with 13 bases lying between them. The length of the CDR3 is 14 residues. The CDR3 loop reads CASSLGTVLGGYTF. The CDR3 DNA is TGTGCCAGCAGCTTAGGGACAGTATTAGGAGGCTACACCTTC. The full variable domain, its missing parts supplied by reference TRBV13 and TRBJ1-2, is AAGVIQSPRHLIKEKRETATLKCYPIPRHDTVYWYQQGPGQDPQFLISFYEKMQSDKGSIPDRFSAQQFSDYHSELNMSSLELGDSALYFCASSLGTVLGGYTFGSGTRLTVV.

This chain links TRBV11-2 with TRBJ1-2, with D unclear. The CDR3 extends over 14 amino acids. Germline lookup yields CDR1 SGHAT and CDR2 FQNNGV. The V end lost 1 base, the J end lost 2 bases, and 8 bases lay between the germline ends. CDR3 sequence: CASSLGQVNYGYTF. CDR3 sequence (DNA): TGTGCCAGCAGCTTAGGACAAGTCAACTATGGCTACACCTTC.

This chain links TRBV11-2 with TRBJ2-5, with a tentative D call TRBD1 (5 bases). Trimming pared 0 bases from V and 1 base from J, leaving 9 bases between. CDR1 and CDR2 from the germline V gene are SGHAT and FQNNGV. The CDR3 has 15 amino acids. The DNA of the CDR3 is TGTGCCAGCAGCTTAGACAGGGTTGGCCAAGAGACCCAGTACTTC. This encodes CASSLDRVGQETQYF.

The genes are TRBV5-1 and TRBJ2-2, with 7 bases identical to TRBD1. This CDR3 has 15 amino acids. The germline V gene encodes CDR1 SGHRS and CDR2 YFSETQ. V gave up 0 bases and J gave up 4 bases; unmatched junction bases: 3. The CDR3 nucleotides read TGCGCCAGCAGCTTGGAGGGGGCGCTCACCGGGGAGCTGTTTTTT. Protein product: CASSLEGALTGELFF.

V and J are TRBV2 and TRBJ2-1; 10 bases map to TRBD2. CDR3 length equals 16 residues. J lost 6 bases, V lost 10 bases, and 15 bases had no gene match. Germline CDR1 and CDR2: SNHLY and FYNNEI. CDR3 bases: TGTGCCATCCGGAGGTTGGGGACTAGCGTTGGCAATGAGCAGTTCTTC. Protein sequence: CAIRRLGTSVGNEQFF.

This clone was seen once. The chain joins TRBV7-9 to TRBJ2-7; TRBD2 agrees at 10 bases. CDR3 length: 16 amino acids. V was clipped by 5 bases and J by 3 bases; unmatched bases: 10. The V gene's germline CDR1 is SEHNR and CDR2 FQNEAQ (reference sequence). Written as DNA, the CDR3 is TGTGCCAGCAGCCGTACAACCAGCGGGAGGGTCTACGAGCAGTACTTC. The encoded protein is CASSRTTSGRVYEQYF.

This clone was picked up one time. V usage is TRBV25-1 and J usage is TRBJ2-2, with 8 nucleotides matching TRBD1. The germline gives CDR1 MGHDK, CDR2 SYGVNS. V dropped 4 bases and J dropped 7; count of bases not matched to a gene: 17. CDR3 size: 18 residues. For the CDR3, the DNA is TGTGCCAGCAGTGTAATAGGCAATCACGTCACAGGGGGCGGGGAGCTGTTTTTT. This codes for CASSVIGNHVTGGGELFF.

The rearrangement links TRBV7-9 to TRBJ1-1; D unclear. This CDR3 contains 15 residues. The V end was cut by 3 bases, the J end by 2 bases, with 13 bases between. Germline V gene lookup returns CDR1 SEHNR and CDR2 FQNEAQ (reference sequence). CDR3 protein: CASSFPALANTEAFF. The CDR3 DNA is TGTGCCAGCAGCTTCCCGGCCTTGGCAAACACTGAAGCTTTCTTT.

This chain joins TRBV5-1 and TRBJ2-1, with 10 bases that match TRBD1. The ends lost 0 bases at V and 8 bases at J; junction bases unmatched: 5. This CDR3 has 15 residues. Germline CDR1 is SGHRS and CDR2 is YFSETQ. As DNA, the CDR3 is TGCGCCAGCAGCTTGGAGACAGGGGGCGGATATGAGCAGTTCTTC. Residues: CASSLETGGGYEQFF.

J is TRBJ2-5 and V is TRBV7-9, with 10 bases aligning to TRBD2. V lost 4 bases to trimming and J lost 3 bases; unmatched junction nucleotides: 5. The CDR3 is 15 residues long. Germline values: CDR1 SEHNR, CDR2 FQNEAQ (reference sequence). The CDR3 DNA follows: TGTGCCAGCAGCTGGGGGCTAGCGGGAGAAGAGACCCAGTACTTC. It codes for CASSWGLAGEETQYF.

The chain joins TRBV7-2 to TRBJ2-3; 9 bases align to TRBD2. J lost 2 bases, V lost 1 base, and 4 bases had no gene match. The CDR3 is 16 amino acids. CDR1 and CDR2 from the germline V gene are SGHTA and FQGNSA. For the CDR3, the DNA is TGTGCCAGCAGCTTAGTCGCGGGAGGGCTCACAGATACGCAGTATTTT. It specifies CASSLVAGGLTDTQYF.

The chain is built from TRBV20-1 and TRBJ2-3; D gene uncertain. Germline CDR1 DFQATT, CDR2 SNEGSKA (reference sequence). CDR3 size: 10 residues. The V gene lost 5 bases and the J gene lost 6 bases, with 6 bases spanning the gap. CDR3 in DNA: TGCAGTGCTTTCGTGGATACGCAGTATTTT. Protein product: CSAFVDTQYF.

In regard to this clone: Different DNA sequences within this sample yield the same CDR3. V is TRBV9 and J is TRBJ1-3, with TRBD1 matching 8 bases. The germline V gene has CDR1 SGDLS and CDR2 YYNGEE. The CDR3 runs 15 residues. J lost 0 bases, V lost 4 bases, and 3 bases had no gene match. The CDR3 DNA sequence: TGTGCCAGCAGCCCCACAGGGGGCTCTGGAAACACCATATATTTT. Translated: CASSPTGGSGNTIYF.

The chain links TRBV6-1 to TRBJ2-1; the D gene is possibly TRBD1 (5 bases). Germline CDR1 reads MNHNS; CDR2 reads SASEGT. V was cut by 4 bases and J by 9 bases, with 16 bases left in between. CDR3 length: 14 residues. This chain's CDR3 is CASSAAGLQTEQFF. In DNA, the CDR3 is TGTGCCAGCAGTGCGGCAGGGCTCCAGACTGAGCAGTTCTTC.

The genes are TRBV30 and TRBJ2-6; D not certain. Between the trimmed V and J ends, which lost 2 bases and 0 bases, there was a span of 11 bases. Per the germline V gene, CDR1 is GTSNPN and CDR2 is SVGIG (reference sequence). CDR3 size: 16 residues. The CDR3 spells CAWSRPWGSGANVLTF. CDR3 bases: TGTGCCTGGAGTCGGCCCTGGGGCTCTGGGGCCAACGTCCTGACTTTC.

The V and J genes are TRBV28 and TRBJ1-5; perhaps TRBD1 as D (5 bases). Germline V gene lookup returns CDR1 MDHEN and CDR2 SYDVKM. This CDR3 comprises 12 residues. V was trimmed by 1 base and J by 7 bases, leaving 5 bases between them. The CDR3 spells CASSLYRQPQHF. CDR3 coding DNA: TGTGCCAGCAGTTTATACAGGCAGCCCCAGCATTTT.

In DNA, the CDR3 is TGTGCCAGCAGTTTACAGCTGAACACTGAAGCTTTCTTT. This encodes CASSLQLNTEAFF. V is TRBV6-5 and J is TRBJ1-1; D ambiguous. The germline gives CDR1 MNHEY, CDR2 SVGAGI. The CDR3 has 13 amino acids. Trimming left V 4 bases short and J 0 bases short, with 6 bases between.

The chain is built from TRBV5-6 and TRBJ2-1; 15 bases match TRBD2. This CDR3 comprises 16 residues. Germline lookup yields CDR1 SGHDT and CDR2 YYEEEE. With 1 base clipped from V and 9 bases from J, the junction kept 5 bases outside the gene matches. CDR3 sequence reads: CASSLKGLAGGGEQFF. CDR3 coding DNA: TGTGCCAGCAGCTTGAAAGGACTAGCGGGAGGGGGTGAGCAGTTCTTC.

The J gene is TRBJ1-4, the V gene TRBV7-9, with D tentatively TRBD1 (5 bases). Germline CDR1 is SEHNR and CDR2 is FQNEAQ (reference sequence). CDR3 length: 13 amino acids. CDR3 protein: CAASLGENEKLFF. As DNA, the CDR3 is TGTGCTGCGAGTCTGGGGGAGAATGAAAAACTGTTTTTT.

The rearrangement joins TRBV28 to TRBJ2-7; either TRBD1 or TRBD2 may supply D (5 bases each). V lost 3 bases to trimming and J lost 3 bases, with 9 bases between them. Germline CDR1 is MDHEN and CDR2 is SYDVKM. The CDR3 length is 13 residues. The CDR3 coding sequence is TGTGCCAGCAGTTTGCCGGGGCTCTACGAGCAGTACTTC. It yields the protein CASSLPGLYEQYF.

The CDR3 reads CASSMAAGVPDTQYF. The CDR3 DNA follows: TGTGCCAGTAGTATGGCGGCAGGGGTGCCAGATACGCAGTATTTT. The V and J genes are TRBV19 and TRBJ2-3; perhaps TRBD1 as D (6 bases). V was pared by 3 bases and J by 4 bases, with 14 bases between. Germline CDR1 reads LNHDA; CDR2 reads SQIVND (reference sequence). The CDR3 consists of 15 residues.

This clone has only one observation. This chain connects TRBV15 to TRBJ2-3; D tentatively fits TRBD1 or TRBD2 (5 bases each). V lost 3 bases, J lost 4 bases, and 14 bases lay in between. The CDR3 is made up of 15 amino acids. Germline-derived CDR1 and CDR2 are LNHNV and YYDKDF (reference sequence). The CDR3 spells CATSSRVGPPDTQYF. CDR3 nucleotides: TGTGCCACCAGCAGTCGAGTGGGACCCCCAGATACGCAGTATTTT.

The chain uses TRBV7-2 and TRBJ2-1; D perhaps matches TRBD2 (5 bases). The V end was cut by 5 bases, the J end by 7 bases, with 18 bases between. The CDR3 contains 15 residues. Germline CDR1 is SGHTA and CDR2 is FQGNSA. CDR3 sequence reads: CASSPGPLRRNEQFF. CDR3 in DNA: TGTGCCAGCAGCCCCGGGCCCCTCAGGAGGAATGAGCAGTTCTTC.

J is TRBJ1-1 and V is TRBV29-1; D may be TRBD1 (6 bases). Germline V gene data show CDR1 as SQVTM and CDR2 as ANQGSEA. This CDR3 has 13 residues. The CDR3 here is CRAQRQGQAEAFF. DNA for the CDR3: TGCAGAGCTCAACGCCAGGGGCAGGCTGAAGCTTTCTTT.